The 25 T cell receptor beta chains below come from one sample, sequenced in a study of blood T cell repertoires in COVID-19. Clones were sequenced by immunoSEQ multiplex PCR, and TCRdb holds only the in-frame ones, with some missing. The table lists over 120,000 clones, 75% to 90% of them singletons. The sample comprised peripheral blood. The receptors come from a human donor in a cohort sampled during active COVID-19.

The chain combines TRBV24-1 with TRBJ2-5, with 10 bases matching TRBD1. The CDR3 is 17 residues long. Looked up from germline, CDR1 is KGHDR and CDR2 is SFDVKD. Trimming took 4 bases from V and 0 from J; bases not matched to a gene: 7. CDR3 sequence: CATSELGTGAYQETQYF. CDR3 sequence (DNA): TGTGCCACCAGTGAGCTTGGGACAGGGGCTTACCAAGAGACCCAGTACTTC.

This clone was picked up a small number of times. The chain combines TRBV7-2 with TRBJ2-3; 11 nucleotides agree with TRBD2. Germline CDR1 SGHTA, CDR2 FQGNSA. The CDR3 extends over 18 amino acids. V trimming: 2 bases; J trimming: 7 bases; junction bases outside the gene matches: 14. The CDR3 is CASSLRPLWASGRYTQYF. CDR3 sequence (DNA): TGTGCCAGCAGCTTAAGGCCGCTCTGGGCTAGCGGGAGGTATACGCAGTATTTT. The full variable domain, in which reference TRBV7-2 and TRBJ2-3 provide the parts outside the CDR3, is GAGVSQSPSNKVTEKGKDVELRCDPISGHTALYWYRQSLGQGLEFLIYFQGNSAPDKSGLPSDRFSAERTGGSVSTLTIQRTQQEDSAVYLCASSLRPLWASGRYTQYFGPGTRLTVL.

This clone was picked up one time. The J gene is TRBJ2-5, the V gene TRBV5-1; no reliable D call. The CDR3 loop spans 12 amino acids. The V gene lost 3 bases and the J gene lost 7 bases, with 10 bases spanning the gap. Germline V gives CDR1 SGHRS, CDR2 YFSETQ. CDR3 amino acids: CASSSEIGTQYF. The CDR3 DNA sequence: TGCGCCAGCAGCTCCGAAATCGGGACCCAGTACTTC.

This clone has only one observation. V usage is TRBV7-2 and J usage is TRBJ2-3; TRBD1 matches at 8 bases. CDR1 is SGHTA and CDR2 is FQGNSA in the germline V gene. J lost 2 bases, V lost 4 bases, and 14 bases had no gene match. This CDR3 comprises 18 residues. The CDR3 DNA reads TGTGCCAGCAGCTCCCGGGACAGGCGGATAAGTCCCACAGATACGCAGTATTTT. Protein sequence: CASSSRDRRISPTDTQYF.

V is TRBV5-1 and J is TRBJ1-3; TRBD1 might be the D (5 bases). The V end was cut by 4 bases, the J end by 0 bases, with 11 bases between. In germline, CDR1 is SGHRS, CDR2 YFSETQ. CDR3 length: 15 amino acids. This CDR3 reads CASSLPGGSGNTIYF. The CDR3 DNA reads as TGCGCCAGCAGCCTCCCCGGGGGCTCTGGAAACACCATATATTTT.

V and J are TRBV3-1 (or the pseudogene TRBV3-2) and TRBJ2-1; D unclear. Trimming left V 3 bases short and J 4 bases short, with 10 bases between. CDR3 size: 14 residues. The germline CDR1 and CDR2 sequences are LGHDT and YNNKEL (reference sequence). The CDR3 nucleotides are TGTGCCAGCAGCCACCGCGACGGGTACAATGAGCAGTTCTTC. Amino acid sequence: CASSHRDGYNEQFF.

This sequence joins TRBV7-2 and TRBJ1-3; TRBD1 matches 7 bases. The junction had 5 bases not matched to a gene; V was cut back by 3 bases and J by 0 bases. The germline V gene encodes CDR1 SGHTA and CDR2 FQGNSA. This CDR3 is 16 amino acids long. Here the CDR3 DNA reads TGTGCCAGCAGCTTGAAGGGGGCAATCTCTGGAAACACCATATATTTT. This translates into CASSLKGAISGNTIYF. Full variable domain (remainder filled in from reference TRBV7-2 and TRBJ1-3): GAGVSQSPSNKVTEKGKDVELRCDPISGHTALYWYRQSLGQGLEFLIYFQGNSAPDKSGLPSDRFSAERTGGSVSTLTIQRTQQEDSAVYLCASSLKGAISGNTIYFGEGSWLTVV.

The chain couples TRBV11-3 to TRBJ1-2; maybe TRBD1 (6 bases). Trimming took 1 base from V and 4 from J, leaving 13 bases between them. The CDR3 sequence is 15 residues long. Germline CDR1 is SGHNT and CDR2 is YENEEA. The DNA for the CDR3 is TGTGCCAGCAGCTTAGGAGTGGGGACACTCTATGGCTACACCTTC. As protein: CASSLGVGTLYGYTF.

This clone was observed a few times. The chain couples TRBV7-2 to TRBJ1-3, with D maybe TRBD1 (6 bases). Germline V gene data show CDR1 as SGHTA and CDR2 as FQGNSA. Trimming removed 3 bases at V and 1 base at J, with 10 bases between. The CDR3 has 15 residues. The chain's CDR3 is CASSLLRGSGNTIYF. The CDR3 DNA follows: TGTGCCAGCAGCTTGCTCAGGGGTTCTGGAAACACCATATATTTT.

The chain combines TRBV4-3 with TRBJ2-3, with 10 bases lining up with TRBD2. The CDR3 consists of 15 residues. The V and J ends lost 4 bases and 2 bases, in that order; junction bases with no gene match: 3. The germline V gene has CDR1 LGHNA and CDR2 YSLEER. This CDR3 reads CASSPGLADTDTQYF. As DNA, the CDR3 is TGCGCCAGCAGCCCAGGACTAGCGGACACAGATACGCAGTATTTT.

The rearrangement uses TRBV29-1 and TRBJ2-2, with no clear D. Between the trimmed V and J ends, which lost 5 bases and 0 bases, there was a span of 10 bases. Per germline, CDR1 SQVTM and CDR2 ANQGSEA. This CDR3 has 14 residues. CDR3 nucleotides: TGCAGCGTTCAACCAGACACGAACACCGGGGAGCTGTTTTTT. It codes for CSVQPDTNTGELFF.

The sample holds a few counts of this clone. This chain joins TRBV11-2 and TRBJ1-2, with D possibly TRBD1 on 5 matching bases. The CDR3 has 14 residues. The germline V and J ends were trimmed by 4 bases and 6 bases, with 15 bases remaining between them. The germline V gene encodes CDR1 SGHAT and CDR2 FQNNGV. The CDR3 coding sequence is TGTGCCAGCAGCTCACCCTGGACAAGTCATGGCTACACCTTC. Translation gives CASSSPWTSHGYTF. Looking up the rest from reference TRBV11-2 and TRBJ1-2 gives the full variable domain: EAGVAQSPRYKIIEKRQSVAFWCNPISGHATLYWYQQILGQGPKLLIQFQNNGVVDDSQLPKDRFSAERLKGVDSTLKIQPAKLEDSAVYLCASSSPWTSHGYTFGSGTRLTVV.

The genes are TRBV6-2 or TRBV6-3 and TRBJ1-4; perhaps TRBD1 as D (6 bases). Trimming shortened V by 0 bases and J by 0 bases, and 14 bases separated the two germline ends. The CDR3 has 18 amino acids. Per the germline V gene, CDR1 is MNHEY and CDR2 is SVGEGT. The CDR3 region is CASSYSLGATATNEKLFF. CDR3 sequence (DNA): TGTGCCAGCAGTTACTCCTTGGGGGCAACGGCAACTAATGAAAAACTGTTTTTT.

The CDR3 sequence: CASSPTGPGETQYF. CDR3 nucleotides: TGTGCCAGCAGCCCAACTGGCCCCGGGGAGACCCAGTACTTC. The chain combines TRBV7-8 with TRBJ2-5, with unresolved D. This CDR3 region has 14 residues. Looked up from germline, CDR1 is SGHVS and CDR2 is FQNEAQ. V was shortened by 5 bases and J by 5 bases, with 15 bases between the two germline ends.

The chain employs TRBV18 and TRBJ1-1; 7 bases match TRBD1. Trimming cost V 3 bases and J 5 bases; bases outside gene matches: 6. Germline lookup yields CDR1 KGHSH and CDR2 LQKENI. The CDR3 has 14 amino acids. CDR3 region: CASSPETGRTEAFF. The CDR3 DNA reads TGTGCCAGCTCACCCGAGACAGGGAGAACTGAAGCTTTCTTT.

The V call is TRBV7-9, the J call TRBJ2-7; D may be TRBD1 (5 bases). Trimming took 5 bases from V and 6 from J, leaving 23 bases between them. The CDR3 loop spans 16 amino acids. Germline V gives CDR1 SEHNR, CDR2 FQNEAQ (reference sequence). The CDR3 protein is CASSHQPGLGAFEQYF. The CDR3 bases are TGTGCCAGCAGCCACCAGCCGGGCCTTGGGGCTTTCGAGCAGTACTTC.

This chain connects TRBV5-1 to TRBJ2-3; 9 nucleotides align to TRBD2. J lost 4 bases, V lost 4 bases, and 10 bases had no gene match. In germline, CDR1 is SGHRS, CDR2 YFSETQ. CDR3 size: 16 residues. The CDR3 sequence is CASSTGGGGASDTQYF. In DNA form, the CDR3 reads TGCGCCAGCAGCACCGGTGGCGGGGGGGCCTCAGATACGCAGTATTTT.

The chain joins TRBV30 to TRBJ1-6; 8 bases match TRBD1. CDR1 and CDR2 (germline): GTSNPN, SVGIG (reference sequence). V was clipped by 3 bases and J by 9 bases; unmatched bases: 1. The CDR3 spans 12 residues. The CDR3 spells CAWRDRGSPLHF. The CDR3 DNA sequence: TGTGCCTGGAGAGACAGGGGTTCACCCCTCCACTTT.

This clone was seen once. This chain uses TRBV29-1 with TRBJ2-3, with TRBD2 matching 7 bases. The CDR3 spans 14 residues. V lost 3 bases, J lost 6 bases, and 9 bases stayed unmatched. Germline-derived CDR1 and CDR2 are SQVTM and ANQGSEA. The CDR3 DNA reads TGCAGCGTTGATATCGCGGGAGTAGGTGATACGCAGTATTTT. It translates to CSVDIAGVGDTQYF.

The gene calls are TRBV5-4 and TRBJ1-1; 7 bases line up with TRBD1. J was trimmed by 1 base and V by 9 bases; bases with no gene match: 15. The CDR3 covers 16 residues. Germline V CDR1 and CDR2: SGHNT, YYREEE (reference sequence). CDR3 protein: CATSKGARIENTEAFF. The CDR3 nucleotides are TGTGCCACCTCGAAGGGGGCGCGGATTGAGAACACTGAAGCTTTCTTT.

This clone was seen just once. This chain connects TRBV7-9 to TRBJ2-2, with TRBD1 identical over 8 bases. V shed 4 bases and J 3 bases; nucleotides not matched to a gene: 16. CDR1 is SEHNR and CDR2 is FQNEAQ in the germline V gene (reference sequence). The CDR3 covers 19 residues. DNA for the CDR3: TGTGCCAGCAGCTCCGGACAGGGACACCTGAGTAGTTACACCGGGGAGCTGTTTTTT. This encodes CASSSGQGHLSSYTGELFF.

The rearrangement uses TRBV9 and TRBJ2-1; 8 nucleotides match TRBD2. Germline-derived CDR1 and CDR2 are SGDLS and YYNGEE. CDR3 length equals 15 residues. V shed 2 bases, J shed 7 bases, and the junction held 8 bases outside the gene matches. CDR3 amino acids: CASSVGTRGLNEQFF. Here the CDR3 DNA reads TGTGCCAGCAGCGTCGGGACTAGAGGGTTGAATGAGCAGTTCTTC. Full variable domain (rest looked up from reference TRBV9 and TRBJ2-1): DSGVTQTPKHLITATGQRVTLRCSPRSGDLSVYWYQQSLDQGLQFLIQYYNGEERAKGNILERFSAQQFPDLHSELNLSSLELGDSALYFCASSVGTRGLNEQFFGPGTRLTVL.

This clone showed up just a few times. The chain joins TRBV4-3 to TRBJ1-3; D unresolved. Trimming removed 1 base at V and 0 bases at J, with 10 bases between. The CDR3 has 16 residues. From germline, CDR1 is LGHNA and CDR2 YSLEER. CDR3 sequence reads: CASSQGLQDSGNTIYF. The CDR3 bases are TGCGCCAGCAGCCAAGGGTTGCAGGACTCTGGAAACACCATATATTTT.

The V call is TRBV25-1, the J call TRBJ1-6, with a tentative D call TRBD1 (6 bases). V was clipped by 7 bases and J by 7 bases, with 11 bases between them. In germline, CDR1 is MGHDK, CDR2 SYGVNS. This CDR3 is built from 13 residues. The CDR3 nucleotides read TGTGCCAGCAAGGCGGGGGCCAATTCACCCCTCCACTTT. Protein: CASKAGANSPLHF.

This clone occurred once. The J gene is TRBJ1-2, the V gene TRBV24-1; TRBD1 agrees at 8 bases. The CDR3 length is 13 residues. V lost 3 bases, J lost 8 bases, and 4 bases stayed unmatched. In germline, CDR1 is KGHDR, CDR2 SFDVKD. CDR3 in amino acids: CATSDETGDGYTF. For the CDR3, the DNA is TGTGCCACCAGTGATGAGACAGGGGACGGCTACACCTTC.